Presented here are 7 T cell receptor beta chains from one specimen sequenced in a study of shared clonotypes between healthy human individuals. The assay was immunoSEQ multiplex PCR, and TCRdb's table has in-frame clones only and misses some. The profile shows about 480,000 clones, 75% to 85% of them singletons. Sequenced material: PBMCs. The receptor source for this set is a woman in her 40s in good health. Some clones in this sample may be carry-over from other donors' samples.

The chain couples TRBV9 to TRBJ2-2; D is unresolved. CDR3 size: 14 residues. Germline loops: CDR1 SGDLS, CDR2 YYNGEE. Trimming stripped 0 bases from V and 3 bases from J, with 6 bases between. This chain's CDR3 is CASSVASYTGELFF. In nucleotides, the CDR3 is TGTGCCAGCAGCGTAGCGTCCTACACCGGGGAGCTGTTTTTT.

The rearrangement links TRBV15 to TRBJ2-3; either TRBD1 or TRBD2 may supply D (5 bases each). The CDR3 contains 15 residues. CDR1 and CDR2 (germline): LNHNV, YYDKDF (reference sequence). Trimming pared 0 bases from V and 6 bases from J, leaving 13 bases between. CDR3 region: CATSRDFGTSDTQYF. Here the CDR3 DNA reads TGTGCCACCAGCAGAGATTTCGGGACGTCTGATACGCAGTATTTT.

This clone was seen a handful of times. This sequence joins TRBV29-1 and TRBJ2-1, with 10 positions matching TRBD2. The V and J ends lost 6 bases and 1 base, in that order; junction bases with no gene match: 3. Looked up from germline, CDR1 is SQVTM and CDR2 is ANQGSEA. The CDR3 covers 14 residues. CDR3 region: CSVELAGSYNEQFF. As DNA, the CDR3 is TGCAGCGTCGAACTAGCGGGGTCCTACAATGAGCAGTTCTTC.

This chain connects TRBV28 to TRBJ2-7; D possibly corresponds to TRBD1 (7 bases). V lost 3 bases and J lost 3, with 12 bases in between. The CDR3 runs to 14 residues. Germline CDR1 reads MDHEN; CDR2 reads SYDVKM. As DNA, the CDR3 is TGTGCCAGCAGTTTCACAGGGGACTTCTACGAGCAGTACTTC. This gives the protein CASSFTGDFYEQYF. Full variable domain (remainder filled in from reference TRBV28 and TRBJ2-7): DVKVTQSSRYLVKRTGEKVFLECVQDMDHENMFWYRQDPGLGLRLIYFSYDVKMKEKGDIPEGYSVSREKKERFSLILESASTNQTSMYLCASSFTGDFYEQYFGPGTRLTVT.

The CDR3 reads CASSNNPGYTGELFF. The CDR3 nucleotides read TGTGCCAGCAGCAATAACCCAGGGTACACCGGGGAGCTGTTTTTT. This chain joins TRBV25-1 and TRBJ2-2, with TRBD1 as a possible D gene (5 bases). Trimming stripped 6 bases from V and 3 bases from J, with 14 bases between. CDR3 length: 15 amino acids. Germline CDR1 reads MGHDK; CDR2 reads SYGVNS.

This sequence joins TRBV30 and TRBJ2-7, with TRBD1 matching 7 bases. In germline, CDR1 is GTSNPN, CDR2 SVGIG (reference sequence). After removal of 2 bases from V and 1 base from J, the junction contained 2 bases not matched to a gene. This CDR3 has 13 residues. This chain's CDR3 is CAWSWDSSYEQYF. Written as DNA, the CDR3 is TGTGCCTGGAGTTGGGACAGTTCCTACGAGCAGTACTTC.

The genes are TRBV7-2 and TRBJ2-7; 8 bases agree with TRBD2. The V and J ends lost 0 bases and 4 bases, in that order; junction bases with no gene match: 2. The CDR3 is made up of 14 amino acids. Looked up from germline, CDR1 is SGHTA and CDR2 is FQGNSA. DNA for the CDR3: TGTGCCAGCAGCTTAGCGGGACTAGGGTACGAGCAGTACTTC. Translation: CASSLAGLGYEQYF.